Included here is one T cell receptor beta chain sequence, with context. This receptor's antigen is unknown. The record has no base qualities; no much larger clone is one base away. This specimen comes from a study of OX40 agonist ivuxolimab in advanced cancers. In the study overall: Ivuxolimab, which targeted the costimulatory receptor OX40 (CD134), was an agonistic, fully human IgG2 monoclonal antibody. Intravenous ivuxolimab was administered to patients every 2 weeks at six dose levels: 0.01, 0.1, 0.3, 1.5, 3 and 10 mg/kg. Of the roughly 50 dose-escalation patients, hepatocellular carcinoma was present in about 20, melanoma in approximately 15, renal cell carcinoma in 9 and head and neck cancer in 9. In the dose-escalation cohort, approximately 80% of patients were male, and the mean age was 60 years with a range of roughly 23 to 79. Patients were allowed to have had prior anti-PD-1, anti-PD-L1 or anti-CTLA-4 therapy, and approximately 40% of the dose-escalation patients had been treated with checkpoint inhibitors. Partial responses were achieved by three dose-escalation patients, of whom one had hepatocellular carcinoma and two had cutaneous melanoma. Peripheral TCRbeta sequencing was intended to test whether TCR sequence diversity was altered and clonal T-cell expansion was caused by ivuxolimab. The paper covers the monotherapy dose-escalation part of the phase I ivuxolimab trial, which included N of about 56 patients.

The CDR3 measures 13 amino acids from cysteine to phenylalanine. Only the CDR3 region is kept as DNA, spanning 39 bases read in frame from base 1. CDR1 and CDR2 are read off the germline V gene as SGHRS and YFSETQ. Deletion took 4 bases off V and 5 bases off J, with a span of 12 bases between the germline ends. What the research found in general, with its limitations: At doses of 0.1 to 3.0 mg/kg, clonal expansion of both CD4+ and CD8+ T cells in blood was seen between baseline and week 6. Which antigens the clonally expanded peripheral T cells were specific for was not determined. After ivuxolimab, CD8+ T cells had more expanded clones than CD4+ T cells on average. Low levels of normalized T-cell clonal expansion were also seen in some nonresponding patients. In the 0.1-3.0 mg/kg groups, partial responders had among the lowest normalized peripheral clonal expansion, particularly in CD8+ T cells.

To sequence the TCRbeta CDR3 region, genomic DNA was isolated from the sorted cells. TCRbeta CDR3 regions were sequenced using the immunoSEQ Assay. Imported from immuneACCESS, the table was reduced by TCRdb to in-frame sequences with V and J called. These copies leave out some clones; in studies compared against another copy, an unresolved V gene accounts for under half, and the cause of the remainder is not known. The sample table lists over 65,000 clones, roughly 87% of them with a count of one. Jointly, the top ten make up about 1.8% of the sample. The trial excluded patients who had a history of autoimmune disease or were on systemic immunosuppression. Peripheral blood for TCR sequencing was drawn from every dose cohort at baseline, at cycle 4 day 1 and at cycle 7 day 1. The samples were drawn from a first-in-human, open-label, multicenter phase I dose-escalation trial of ivuxolimab. Adults with locally advanced or metastatic head and neck squamous cell, hepatocellular, melanoma or renal cell carcinoma were enrolled in the trial. Before TCR sequencing, CD4+ T cells and CD8+ T cells were sorted from peripheral blood as separate populations.

Sequences were derived from CD4+ or CD8+ T cells sorted from blood, sampled in a trial of the OX40 agonist ivuxolimab. The source of this sequence is an adult with an advanced solid tumor such as melanoma, head and neck, liver or kidney cancer. The V and J genes are TRBV5-1 and TRBJ1-1; TRBD1 is a possible D gene, resting on 5 matching bases. The CDR3 corresponds to CASSAGWGTEAFF. The DNA reads as follows: TGCGCCAGCAGCGCGGGATGGGGGACTGAAGCTTTCTTT.